The entry below describes one TCR beta chain. Its matching antigen is unknown. This sample is drawn from a study of T-cell memory formation after mild COVID-19. Study in general: Largely, TCR clusters stayed within a single donor. Findings of the study overall: Contracting CD4+ clones were located mainly in CM and EM, and CD8+ clones in EMRA. The appearance of some responding clones in pre-infection memory suggested that cross-reactive memory joined.

Trimming cost V 3 bases and J 4 bases; bases outside gene matches: 2. Germline V CDR1 and CDR2: KGHSH, LQKENI. CDR3 length: 13 amino acids. Constant-segment primers served in 5'RACE that generated TCR alpha and TCR beta cDNA libraries bearing sample barcodes and UMIs. TCRdb reprocessed the 5' RACE reads via MiXCR and lists one record per CDR3 protein. The sample yields under 110,000 distinct CDR3 sequences, over 10% seen once. The chain has TRBV18 and TRBJ1-1; 7 bases map to TRBD1. Sequencing was done on a sample of PBMCs or a T cell subset sorted from them (not recorded which). This clonotype was sampled from an adult woman who had mild COVID-19 (a few samples of this study predate the infection). Cell type and time point are not known. The CDR3 bases are TGTGCCAGCTCACCTCGACAGGGCACTGAAGCTTTCTTT. It is translated as CASSPRQGTEAFF.